The sequence of this T cell receptor (beta chain) was determined in a study of T cell responses to AZD1222 COVID-19 vaccine. Study findings and constraints: Most donors were white British, females outnumbered males, and clonal diversity was possibly underestimated.

Produced via immunoSEQ multiplex PCR; TCRdb's table is partial and in-frame only. Of more than 95,000 clones in the sample, roughly 90% were seen once. Trimming pared 3 bases from V and 1 base from J, leaving 9 bases between. The V gene's germline CDR1 is SGHTA and CDR2 FQGNSA. The CDR3 totals 14 residues. As to this clone: Its antigen is currently unknown.

The sequence was obtained from an adult in good health. The input for sequencing was peripheral blood, taken on day 0 of AZD1222 vaccination. The gene calls are TRBV7-2 and TRBJ1-2, with D maybe TRBD1 (6 bases). CDR3 coding DNA: TGTGCCAGCAGCTTGGGACATGATAACTATGGCTACACCTTC. Translated: CASSLGHDNYGYTF. Full variable domain (rest looked up from reference TRBV7-2 and TRBJ1-2): GAGVSQSPSNKVTEKGKDVELRCDPISGHTALYWYRQSLGQGLEFLIYFQGNSAPDKSGLPSDRFSAERTGGSVSTLTIQRTQQEDSAVYLCASSLGHDNYGYTFGSGTRLTVV.